The rows below give T cell receptor beta chains drawn from one sample of a study of blood T cells in healthy people across ages. Each CDR3 protein gets one entry after TCRdb re-called the 5' RACE reads with MiXCR. In the table there are 800,000 to 1,300,000 distinct CDR3 sequences, about 25% of which are singletons. The data were also submitted as part of a second study, on T cells of mothers and their children.

Sequenced input: blood. The receptors here all came from a girl under 10 years old in good health. Each CDR3 is given with its conserved first and last residue. The D gene is left open where the match is weak. Clone size is shown for a subset of rows, as once, few, many or a class of expanded clone.

v_gene	d_gene	abundance	j_gene	CDR3nt	CDR3aa
TRBV12-3/TRBV12-4	.	.	TRBJ1-2	TGTGCCGTGGGGAGGGGAAACTATGGCTACACCTTC	CAVGRGNYGYTF
TRBV6-6	.	few	TRBJ1-3	TGTGCCAGCAGTGCCCCAGGGGCAGGAAACACCATATATTTT	CASSAPGAGNTIYF
TRBV7-2	.	.	TRBJ2-5	TGTGCCAGCAGCTTAGTCCTGCAGACCCAGTACTTC	CASSLVLQTQYF
TRBV3-1	.	.	TRBJ2-7	TGTGCCAGCAGCCAAGTTGTAGGGAAGGTCCACGAGCAGTACTTC	CASSQVVGKVHEQYF
TRBV5-6	.	few	TRBJ1-5	TGTGCCAGCAGCGGGGGGGTCCAGCCCCAGCATTTT	CASSGGVQPQHF
TRBV7-2	TRBD2	few	TRBJ2-7	TGTGCCAGCAGCTTACTCCGGACTAGCGCGCAGACATCCTACGAGCAGTACTTC	CASSLLRTSAQTSYEQYF
TRBV20-1	TRBD2	few	TRBJ2-5	TGCAGTGTACCCGGGAGGAGGGAGACCCAGTACTTC	CSVPGRRETQYF
TRBV5-1	TRBD2	.	TRBJ2-1	TGCGCCAGCAGCTTGGCGGGCGGAGCGGGAGTACCCTCCTACAATGAGCAGTTCTTC	CASSLAGGAGVPSYNEQFF
TRBV28	.	.	TRBJ1-5	TGTGCCAGCAGTATGGCAGGGGAACAGCCCCAGCATTTT	CASSMAGEQPQHF
TRBV12-3/TRBV12-4	TRBD2	.	TRBJ2-3	TGTGCCAGCAGTGAGACTAGCGGGAGGACCACAGATACACAGTATTTT	CASSETSGRTTDTQYF
TRBV6-5	.	.	TRBJ2-1	TGTGCCAGCAGTTACGGGCAGGGTCGGTACAATGAGCAGTTCTTC	CASSYGQGRYNEQFF
TRBV9	TRBD2	.	TRBJ2-7	TGTGCCAGCAGCCCGGGACTAGCGGGAGTAGGCGAGCAGTACTTC	CASSPGLAGVGEQYF
TRBV12-3/TRBV12-4	.	few	TRBJ2-7	TGTGCCAGCAGTCCGCCGGGCCCTCAATTCTTC	CASSPPGPQFF
TRBV28	.	.	TRBJ1-1	TGTGCCAGCAGTCTGCGTCAATGGAACACTGAAGCTTTCTTT	CASSLRQWNTEAFF
TRBV11-1	.	few	TRBJ2-1	TGTGCCAGCAGCACTGGGACCCCCCGTACCGACAATGAGCAGTTCTTC	CASSTGTPRTDNEQFF
TRBV15	TRBD1	many	TRBJ2-5	TGTGCCACCAGCGACCGGACAGGGGTTGGTGAGACCCAGTACTTC	CATSDRTGVGETQYF
TRBV7-2	TRBD2	.	TRBJ2-1	TGTGCCAGCAGCACTACTCTAGCGGGGGGGCCTAATGAGCAGTTCTTC	CASSTTLAGGPNEQFF
TRBV6-5	TRBD1	.	TRBJ2-1	TGTGCCAGCAGTTACTCTGGTTCCTTTATCGGACAGGGGAACAATGAGCAGTTCTTC	CASSYSGSFIGQGNNEQFF
TRBV2	.	.	TRBJ2-7	TGTGCCAGCATTGCGGGACACGACTCCTACGAGCAGTACTTC	CASIAGHDSYEQYF
TRBV7-9	.	few	TRBJ2-7	TGTGCCAGCAGCCCGACCGACAGGACCTACGAGCAGTACTTC	CASSPTDRTYEQYF
TRBV24-1	.	.	TRBJ2-6	TGTGCCACCAGCGACTCTGGGCCCAACGTCCTGACTTTC	CATSDSGPNVLTF
TRBV9	.	.	TRBJ2-5	TGTGCCAGCAGCGTAGGGGTACGGTTTCAAGAGACCCAGTACTTC	CASSVGVRFQETQYF